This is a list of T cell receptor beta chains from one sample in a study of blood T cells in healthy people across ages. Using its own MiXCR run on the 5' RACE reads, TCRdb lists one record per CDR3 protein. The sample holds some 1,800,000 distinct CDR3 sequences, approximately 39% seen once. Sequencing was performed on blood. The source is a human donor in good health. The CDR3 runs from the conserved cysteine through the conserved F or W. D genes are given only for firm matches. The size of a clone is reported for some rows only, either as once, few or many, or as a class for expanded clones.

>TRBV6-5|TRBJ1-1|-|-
CASSYSGLNTEAFF
TGTGCCAGCAGTTACTCTGGTCTGAACACTGAAGCTTTCTTT
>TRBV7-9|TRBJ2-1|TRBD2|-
CASSRSGRKGNEQFF
TGTGCCAGCAGCCGTAGCGGGAGGAAAGGGAATGAGCAGTTCTTC
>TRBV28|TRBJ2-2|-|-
CASTGTERLANTGELFF
TGTGCCAGCACCGGGACAGAAAGACTAGCGAACACCGGGGAGCTGTTTTTT
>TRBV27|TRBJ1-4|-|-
CASTTHLGGAANEKLFF
TGTGCCAGCACCACACACTTAGGGGGTGCGGCTAATGAAAAACTGTTTTTT
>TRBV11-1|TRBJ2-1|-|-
CASSSSLTHNEQFF
TGTGCCAGCAGCTCAAGTTTAACCCACAATGAGCAGTTCTTC
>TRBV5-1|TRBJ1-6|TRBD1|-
CASSGHRGSPLHF
TGCGCCAGCAGCGGACACAGGGGTTCACCCCTCCACTTT
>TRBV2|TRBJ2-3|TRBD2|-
CASNWSGGRRGDTQYF
TGTGCCAGCAACTGGAGCGGGGGAAGGAGGGGAGATACGCAGTATTTT
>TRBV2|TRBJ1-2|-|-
CASNSRGPQGYTF
TGTGCCAGCAATTCACGGGGGCCACAGGGCTACACCTTC
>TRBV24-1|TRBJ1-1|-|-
CATAGASEAFF
TGTGCCACCGCCGGGGCCAGTGAAGCTTTCTTT
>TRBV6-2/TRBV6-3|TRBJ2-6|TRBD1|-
CARKMLGGAGANVLTF
TGTGCCCGCAAAATGTTAGGGGGCGCTGGGGCCAACGTCCTGACTTTC
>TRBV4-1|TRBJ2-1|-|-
CASSHTDSYNEQFF
TGCGCCAGCAGCCATACTGACAGTTACAATGAGCAGTTCTTC
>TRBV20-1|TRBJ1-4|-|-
CSAKRHGRNEKLFF
TGCAGTGCCAAAAGACACGGACGGAATGAAAAACTGTTTTTT
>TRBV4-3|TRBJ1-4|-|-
CASSQVGQNDEKLFF
TGCGCCAGCAGCCAAGTGGGGCAGAATGATGAAAAACTGTTTTTT
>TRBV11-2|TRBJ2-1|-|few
CASSSWPDMSKGEGEQFF
TGTGCCAGCAGCTCGTGGCCCGACATGTCAAAGGGTGAAGGGGAGCAGTTCTTC
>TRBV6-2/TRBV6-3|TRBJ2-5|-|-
CATTQEDGTLRETQYF
TGTGCCACCACTCAGGAGGATGGGACGTTGCGGGAGACCCAGTACTTC